This entry lists 13 T cell receptor beta chains sequenced from one sample in a study of blood T cell repertoires in COVID-19. TCRdb keeps only in-frame clones here, not all; method: immunoSEQ multiplex PCR. Here the sample spans about 260,000 clones, approximately 90% being singletons. Input material: PBMCs or T cells enriched from blood (not recorded which). These TCRs come from a woman in her 50s who had recovered from COVID-19.

CDR3 nucleotide sequence: TGTGCCACCAGTGAGGAAGGACCCGGGGCCCAGCATTTT. Its protein product is CATSEEGPGAQHF. This chain joins TRBV24-1 and TRBJ1-5, with no clear D. V lost 4 bases to trimming and J lost 11 bases, with 14 bases between them. The CDR3 spans 13 residues. From germline, CDR1 is KGHDR and CDR2 SFDVKD.

This clone was seen once. The chain combines TRBV6-5 with TRBJ1-5, with 9 bases that match TRBD1. Germline CDR1 reads MNHEY; CDR2 reads SVGAGI. The CDR3 is made up of 15 amino acids. Unmatched junction bases numbered 3, after V lost 5 bases and J lost 1 base. The CDR3 DNA reads TGTGCCAGCAGTAACAGGGGGCTAAGCAATCAGCCCCAGCATTTT. Amino acids: CASSNRGLSNQPQHF.

DNA for the CDR3: TGTGCCAGCAGTTTAGCCCGGGACAGATTTCTGAACACTGAAGCTTTCTTT. Translating it yields CASSLARDRFLNTEAFF. This rearrangement joins TRBV28 to TRBJ1-1; 7 bases agree with TRBD1. V lost 2 bases, J lost 0 bases, and 9 bases stayed unmatched. The CDR3 is 17 residues long. Germline V gene data show CDR1 as MDHEN and CDR2 as SYDVKM.

The V call is TRBV15, the J call TRBJ2-7, with TRBD1 matching 7 bases. CDR1 and CDR2 (germline): LNHNV, YYDKDF (reference sequence). The CDR3 has 15 residues. The V and J ends lost 5 bases and 4 bases, in that order; junction bases with no gene match: 11. This chain's CDR3 is CATSARDSHRYEQYF. Here the CDR3 DNA reads TGTGCCACCAGCGCCCGGGACAGTCATCGGTACGAGCAGTACTTC.

The chain recombines TRBV11-1 with TRBJ2-1; the D gene is possibly TRBD2 (6 bases). V was clipped by 5 bases and J by 5 bases, with 7 bases between them. The V gene's germline CDR1 is SGHAT and CDR2 FQDESV (reference sequence). CDR3 length equals 12 residues. Here the CDR3 reads CASSQRDNEQFF. The CDR3 coding sequence is TGTGCCAGCAGCCAGCGGGACAATGAGCAGTTCTTC.

Of note for this clone: Other nucleotide sequences from this sample produce the same CDR3. The CDR3 coding sequence is TGTGCCAGCAGCAGGGCCGGGGAGCTGTTTTTT. It codes for CASSRAGELFF. V and J are TRBV2 and TRBJ2-2, with D possibly TRBD1 on 5 matching bases. This CDR3 has 11 amino acids. CDR1 is SNHLY and CDR2 is FYNNEI in the germline V gene. Trimming cost V 6 bases and J 6 bases, with 5 bases left between them.

This clone was seen once. The V gene is TRBV2, the J gene TRBJ2-1; 9 bases line up with TRBD2. Trimming cost V 8 bases and J 2 bases; bases outside gene matches: 13. Germline V lookup: CDR1 SNHLY, CDR2 FYNNEI. The CDR3 has 17 residues. In DNA form, the CDR3 reads TGTGCCAGCGGAGTAGCGGGAGACCGGCCTCCCTACAATGAGCAGTTCTTC. It is translated as CASGVAGDRPPYNEQFF. The full variable domain, in which reference TRBV2 and TRBJ2-1 provide the parts outside the CDR3, is EPEVTQTPSHQVTQMGQEVILRCVPISNHLYFYWYRQILGQKVEFLVSFYNNEISEKSEIFDDQFSVERPDGSNFTLKIRSTKLEDSAMYFCASGVAGDRPPYNEQFFGPGTRLTVL.

The V and J genes are TRBV11-2 and TRBJ2-5; TRBD2 agrees at 9 bases. Trimming at V came to 5 bases and at J to 5 bases, leaving 9 bases not matched to a gene. CDR3 size: 15 residues. Germline V lookup: CDR1 SGHAT, CDR2 FQNNGV. DNA of the CDR3: TGTGCCAGCAGCACACCCACTAGCGGGTTGGAGACCCAGTACTTC. Residues: CASSTPTSGLETQYF.

Here the CDR3 DNA reads TGTGCCAGCAGCCAAGACAGGGGTTACCGCGAGCAGTACTTC. This gives the protein CASSQDRGYREQYF. The V call is TRBV3-1 (or the pseudogene TRBV3-2), the J call TRBJ2-7; possible D gene TRBD1, 6 bases. From germline, CDR1 is LGHDT and CDR2 YNNKEL (reference sequence). The CDR3 runs 14 residues. V lost 0 bases and J lost 6, with 12 bases in between.

The rearrangement uses TRBV7-2 and TRBJ1-3; a possible D gene is TRBD1 (6 bases). CDR3 length equals 15 residues. Germline CDR1 and CDR2: SGHTA and FQGNSA. The V end was cut by 4 bases, the J end by 1 base, with 11 bases between. DNA for the CDR3: TGTGCCAGCAGCTATGCCGGGACATCTGGAAACACCATATATTTT. It translates to CASSYAGTSGNTIYF.

This clone showed up just once. V is TRBV19 and J is TRBJ2-7; weak D call: TRBD1 (6 bases). V was trimmed by 6 bases and J by 4 bases, leaving 16 bases between them. Germline CDR1 LNHDA, CDR2 SQIVND (reference sequence). The CDR3 has 14 residues. This CDR3 is CASRETGVTYEQYF. CDR3 bases: TGTGCCAGTAGAGAGACAGGAGTTACGTACGAGCAGTACTTC.

The chain has TRBV7-3 and TRBJ2-1; 13 nucleotides align to TRBD2. Germline V gene sequence: CDR1 SGHTA, CDR2 FQGTGA. There are 15 residues in the CDR3. V was clipped by 6 bases and J by 6 bases; unmatched bases: 5. DNA for the CDR3: TGTGCCAGCAGTATCGGACTAGCGGGAGCCAATGAGCAGTTCTTC. Encoded protein: CASSIGLAGANEQFF.

This clone was observed a few times. The chain combines TRBV28 with TRBJ2-3; TRBD2 is a possible D gene (5 bases). This CDR3 spans 13 amino acids. Deletions cut 6 bases from V and 1 base from J, with 8 bases between. Per germline, CDR1 MDHEN and CDR2 SYDVKM. The CDR3 DNA is TGTGCCAGCAGGACGGAGGGCACAGATACGCAGTATTTT. Translation gives CASRTEGTDTQYF.